The 13 T cell receptor beta chains in this list originate from one sample, sequenced in a study of identical twins. TCRdb reprocessed the 5' RACE reads with MiXCR, giving one entry per CDR3 protein. The sample has hundreds of thousands of distinct CDR3 sequences; approximately 13% are singletons. In addition, the sample was reused for a study of yellow fever vaccine responses in identical twins.

The source material was PBMCs. The receptors here all came from a woman between 18 and 29 years old in good health.

This chain links TRBV14 with TRBJ2-7, with D hard to call. This CDR3 is built from 17 residues. Germline V gene sequence: CDR1 SGHDN, CDR2 FVKESK. Trimming took 0 bases from V and 0 from J, leaving 15 bases between them. CDR3 sequence (DNA): TGTGCCAGCAGCCAAGATGGCAGACCGAAACCCTCCTACGAGCAGTACTTC. This gives the protein CASSQDGRPKPSYEQYF.

In its sample, this clonotype was seen a few times. The V gene is TRBV18, the J gene TRBJ1-5; D may be TRBD1 (6 bases). CDR1 and CDR2 from the germline V gene are KGHSH and LQKENI. There are 15 residues in the CDR3. Trimming stripped 2 bases from V and 5 bases from J, with 13 bases between. The CDR3 reads CASSPSQGRDQPQHF. In DNA form, the CDR3 reads TGTGCCAGCTCACCATCACAGGGAAGGGATCAGCCCCAGCATTTT.

This clonotype was observed a few times. This sequence joins TRBV7-3 and TRBJ2-2; no reliable D call. The germline V gene encodes CDR1 SGHTA and CDR2 FQGTGA. V was trimmed by 4 bases and J by 5 bases, leaving 8 bases between them. The CDR3 consists of 13 residues. The CDR3 nucleotides are TGTGCCAGCAGCTCCATCCGGACCGGGGAGCTGTTTTTT. Protein product: CASSSIRTGELFF.

This clonotype was found a few times. The chain joins TRBV12-3 or TRBV12-4 to TRBJ1-6; TRBD1 matches at 7 bases. The CDR3 covers 15 residues. The J segment lost 9 bases and the V segment lost 3 bases, leaving 8 bases of the junction unmatched. The CDR3 sequence is CASSFLGTEGSPLHF. The CDR3, as DNA: TGTGCCAGCAGTTTTCTCGGGACAGAGGGTTCACCCCTCCACTTT.

The chain links TRBV25-1 to TRBJ2-3; 8 bases fit TRBD1. Germline V lookup: CDR1 MGHDK, CDR2 SYGVNS. CDR3 length equals 17 residues. V lost 2 bases and J lost 2; bases outside the gene matches: 9. CDR3 in amino acids: CASSEKDRVRDTDTQYF. As DNA, the CDR3 is TGTGCCAGCAGTGAAAAGGACAGGGTTCGAGACACAGATACGCAGTATTTT.

V is TRBV5-5 and J is TRBJ2-1; 11 bases are shared with TRBD1. This CDR3 comprises 17 residues. V lost 2 bases, J lost 0 bases, and 4 bases stayed unmatched. Per the germline V gene, CDR1 is SGHKS and CDR2 is YYEKEE (reference sequence). The CDR3 bases are TGTGCCAGCAGCTTTCCCGGGACAGGGGGCTCCTACAATGAGCAGTTCTTC. Protein sequence: CASSFPGTGGSYNEQFF. The entire variable domain, with the rest obtained from reference TRBV5-5 and TRBJ2-1, is as follows: DAGVTQSPTHLIKTRGQQVTLRCSPISGHKSVSWYQQVLGQGPQFIFQYYEKEERGRGNFPDRFSARQFPNYSSELNVNALLLGDSALYLCASSFPGTGGSYNEQFFGPGTRLTVL.

This clonotype was seen a handful of times. The chain is built from TRBV15 and TRBJ1-6; D might be TRBD1 (6 bases). The CDR3 sequence is 15 residues long. Between the trimmed V and J ends, which lost 1 base and 5 bases, there was a span of 9 bases. Germline V gene lookup returns CDR1 LNHNV and CDR2 YYDKDF (reference sequence). CDR3 loop: CATSRVRQDNSPLHF. The CDR3 DNA reads as TGTGCCACCAGCAGAGTTCGACAGGATAATTCACCCCTCCACTTT.

This chain joins TRBV27 and TRBJ2-1; D is undetermined. Trimming cost V 6 bases and J 3 bases, with 15 bases left between them. The length of the CDR3 is 15 residues. Germline V gives CDR1 MNHEY, CDR2 SMNVEV (reference sequence). Here the CDR3 DNA reads TGTGCCAGCAGCCCCCCCGTAGCCCGCTACAATGAGCAGTTCTTC. This gives the protein CASSPPVARYNEQFF.

This clonotype was observed many times. The genes are TRBV5-1 and TRBJ2-7; D remains unclear. Deletions cut 4 bases from V and 5 bases from J, with 10 bases between. The CDR3 contains 12 residues. Germline V gene lookup returns CDR1 SGHRS and CDR2 YFSETQ. DNA of the CDR3: TGCGCCAGCAGCGGCACCGATGACGAGCAGTACTTC. This encodes CASSGTDDEQYF.

J is TRBJ2-7 and V is TRBV11-3; D not certain. CDR3 length: 12 amino acids. V dropped 0 bases and J dropped 5 bases, with 5 bases sitting between them. From germline, CDR1 is SGHNT and CDR2 YENEEA. The CDR3 here is CASSLELNEQYF. DNA of the CDR3: TGTGCCAGCAGCTTAGAGCTTAACGAGCAGTACTTC.

Notes on this clonotype: This may be a read error, as it is one base from a much larger clone. The chain couples TRBV12-3 or TRBV12-4 to TRBJ2-5; D call uncertain. V was pared by 4 bases and J by 5 bases, with 5 bases between. The CDR3 has 11 residues. In nucleotides, the CDR3 is TGTGCCAGCAGTTCATGGGAGACCCAGTACTTC. Its protein is CASSSWETQYF.

This clonotype was seen a few times. The CDR3 here is CASSFGGGLYEQYF. CDR3 coding DNA: TGTGCCAGCAGTTTTGGGGGAGGGCTCTACGAGCAGTACTTC. The chain uses TRBV12-3 or TRBV12-4 and TRBJ2-7, with TRBD2 matching over 7 bases. V lost 3 bases, J lost 3 bases, and 5 bases stayed unmatched. CDR3 length: 14 residues.

The rearrangement links TRBV29-1 to TRBJ2-1, with D hard to call. The V end lost 1 base, the J end lost 2 bases, and 9 bases lay between the germline ends. The CDR3 covers 14 residues. CDR1 is SQVTM, CDR2 ANQGSEA, per germline. The CDR3 nucleotides read TGCAGCGTTGAAGGCGCTGGGACCTACAATGAGCAGTTCTTC. Protein product: CSVEGAGTYNEQFF.